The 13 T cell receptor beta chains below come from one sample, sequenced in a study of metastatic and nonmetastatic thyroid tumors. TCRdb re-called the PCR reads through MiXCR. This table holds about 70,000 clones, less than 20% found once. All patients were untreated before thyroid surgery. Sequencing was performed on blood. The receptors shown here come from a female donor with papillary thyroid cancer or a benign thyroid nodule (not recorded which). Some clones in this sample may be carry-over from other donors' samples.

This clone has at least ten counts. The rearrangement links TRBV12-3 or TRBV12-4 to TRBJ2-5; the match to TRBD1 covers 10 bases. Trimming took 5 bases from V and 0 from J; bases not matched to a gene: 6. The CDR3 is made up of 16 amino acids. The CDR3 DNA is TGTGCCAGCAGTCCTTGGACAGGGGGAAACCAAGAGACCCAGTACTTC. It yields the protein CASSPWTGGNQETQYF.

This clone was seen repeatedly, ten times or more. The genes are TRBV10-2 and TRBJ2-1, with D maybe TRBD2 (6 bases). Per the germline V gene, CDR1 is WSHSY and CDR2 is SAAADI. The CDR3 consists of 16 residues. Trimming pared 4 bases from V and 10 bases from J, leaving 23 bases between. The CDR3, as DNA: TGCGCCAGCAGTGTCCTGGTGGGCCTCCCGCGGGAAGAGCAGTTCTTC. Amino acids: CASSVLVGLPREEQFF.

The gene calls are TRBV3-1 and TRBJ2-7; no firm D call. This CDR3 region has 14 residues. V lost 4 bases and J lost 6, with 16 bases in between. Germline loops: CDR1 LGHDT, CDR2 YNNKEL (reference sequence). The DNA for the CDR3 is TGTGCCAGCAGCCTAACGGATCTCGGCGGCGAGCAGTACTTC. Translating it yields CASSLTDLGGEQYF.

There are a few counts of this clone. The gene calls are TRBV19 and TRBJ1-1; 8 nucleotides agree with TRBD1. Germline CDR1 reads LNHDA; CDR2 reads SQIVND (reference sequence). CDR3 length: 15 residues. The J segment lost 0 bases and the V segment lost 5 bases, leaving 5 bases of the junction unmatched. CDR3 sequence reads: CASSHYRGLNTEAFF. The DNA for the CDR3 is TGTGCCAGTAGTCATTACAGGGGGTTGAACACTGAAGCTTTCTTT.

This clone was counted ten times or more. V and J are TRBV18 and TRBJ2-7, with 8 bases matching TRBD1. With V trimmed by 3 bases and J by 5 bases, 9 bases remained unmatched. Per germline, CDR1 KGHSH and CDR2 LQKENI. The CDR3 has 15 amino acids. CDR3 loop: CASSPRTTGAHEQYF. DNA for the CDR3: TGTGCCAGCTCACCGCGGACGACAGGGGCCCACGAGCAGTACTTC.

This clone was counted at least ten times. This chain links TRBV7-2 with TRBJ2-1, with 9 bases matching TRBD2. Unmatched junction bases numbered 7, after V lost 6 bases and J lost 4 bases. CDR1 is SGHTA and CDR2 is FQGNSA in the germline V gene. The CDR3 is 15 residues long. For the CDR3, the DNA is TGTGCCAGCAGTTCAACTAGCGGGCAATACAATGAGCAGTTCTTC. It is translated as CASSSTSGQYNEQFF.

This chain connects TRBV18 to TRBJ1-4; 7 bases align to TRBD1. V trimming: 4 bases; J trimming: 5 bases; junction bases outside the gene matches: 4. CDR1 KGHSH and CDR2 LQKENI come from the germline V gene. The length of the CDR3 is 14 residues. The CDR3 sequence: CASSRDRTNEKLFF. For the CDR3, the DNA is TGTGCCAGCTCACGGGACAGAACGAATGAAAAACTGTTTTTT. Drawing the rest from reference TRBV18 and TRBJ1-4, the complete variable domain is NAGVMQNPRHLVRRRGQEARLRCSPMKGHSHVYWYRQLPEEGLKFMVYLQKENIIDESGMPKERFSAEFPKEGPSILRIQQVVRGDSAAYFCASSRDRTNEKLFFGSGTQLSVL.

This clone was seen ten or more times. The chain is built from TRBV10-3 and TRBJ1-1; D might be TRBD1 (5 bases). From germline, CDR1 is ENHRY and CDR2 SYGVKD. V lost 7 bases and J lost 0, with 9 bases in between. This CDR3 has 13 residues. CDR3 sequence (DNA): TGTGCCATCACCGGGACCATGAACACTGAAGCTTTCTTT. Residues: CAITGTMNTEAFF.

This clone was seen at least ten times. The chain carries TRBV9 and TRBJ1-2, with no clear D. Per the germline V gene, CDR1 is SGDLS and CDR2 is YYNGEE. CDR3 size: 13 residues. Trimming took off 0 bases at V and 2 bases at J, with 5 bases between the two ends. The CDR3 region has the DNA TGTGCCAGCAGCGTAGACAGCAACTATGGCTACACCTTC. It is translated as CASSVDSNYGYTF.

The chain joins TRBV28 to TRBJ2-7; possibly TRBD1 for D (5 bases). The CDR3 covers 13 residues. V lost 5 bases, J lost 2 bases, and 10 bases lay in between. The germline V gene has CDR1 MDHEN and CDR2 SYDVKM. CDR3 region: CASSRGFTYEQYF. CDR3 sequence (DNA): TGTGCCAGCAGTAGGGGCTTCACCTACGAGCAGTACTTC.

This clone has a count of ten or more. In DNA form, the CDR3 reads TGCAGTGCTACTGAAAACGCACTGGGACTAGCGGGCGGGGAGCTGTTTTTT. Translated: CSATENALGLAGGELFF. The chain recombines TRBV20-1 with TRBJ2-2; 12 positions agree with TRBD2. CDR3 length: 17 amino acids. V shed 4 bases and J 7 bases; nucleotides not matched to a gene: 13. Germline V gives CDR1 DFQATT, CDR2 SNEGSKA (reference sequence).

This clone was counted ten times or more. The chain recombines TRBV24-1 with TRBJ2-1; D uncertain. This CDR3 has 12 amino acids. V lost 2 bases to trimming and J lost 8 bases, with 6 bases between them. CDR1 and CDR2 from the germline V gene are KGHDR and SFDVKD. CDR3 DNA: TGTGCCACCAGTGATTCGTACGATGAGCAGTTCTTC. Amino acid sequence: CATSDSYDEQFF.

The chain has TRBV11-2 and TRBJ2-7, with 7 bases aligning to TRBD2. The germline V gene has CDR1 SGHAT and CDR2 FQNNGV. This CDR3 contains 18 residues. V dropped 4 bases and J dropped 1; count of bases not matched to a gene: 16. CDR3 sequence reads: CASSSLGRLAARSYEQYF. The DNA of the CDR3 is TGTGCCAGCAGCTCCTTGGGGAGGCTAGCGGCTAGGTCCTACGAGCAGTACTTC.